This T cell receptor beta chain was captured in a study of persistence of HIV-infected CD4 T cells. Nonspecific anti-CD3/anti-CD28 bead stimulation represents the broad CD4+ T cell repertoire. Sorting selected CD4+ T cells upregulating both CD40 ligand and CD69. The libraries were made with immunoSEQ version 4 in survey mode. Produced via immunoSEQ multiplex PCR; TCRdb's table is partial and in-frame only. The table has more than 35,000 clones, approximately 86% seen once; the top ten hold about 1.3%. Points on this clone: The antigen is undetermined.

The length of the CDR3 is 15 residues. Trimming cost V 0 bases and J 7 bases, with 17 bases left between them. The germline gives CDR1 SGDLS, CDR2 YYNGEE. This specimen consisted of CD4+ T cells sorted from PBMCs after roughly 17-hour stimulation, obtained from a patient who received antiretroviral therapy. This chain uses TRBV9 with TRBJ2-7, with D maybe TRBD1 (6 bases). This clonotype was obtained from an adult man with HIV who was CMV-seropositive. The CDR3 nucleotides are TGTGCCAGCAGCGTAGGTGGGGGCAGCCCCTGGGAGCAGTACTTC. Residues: CASSVGGGSPWEQYF.